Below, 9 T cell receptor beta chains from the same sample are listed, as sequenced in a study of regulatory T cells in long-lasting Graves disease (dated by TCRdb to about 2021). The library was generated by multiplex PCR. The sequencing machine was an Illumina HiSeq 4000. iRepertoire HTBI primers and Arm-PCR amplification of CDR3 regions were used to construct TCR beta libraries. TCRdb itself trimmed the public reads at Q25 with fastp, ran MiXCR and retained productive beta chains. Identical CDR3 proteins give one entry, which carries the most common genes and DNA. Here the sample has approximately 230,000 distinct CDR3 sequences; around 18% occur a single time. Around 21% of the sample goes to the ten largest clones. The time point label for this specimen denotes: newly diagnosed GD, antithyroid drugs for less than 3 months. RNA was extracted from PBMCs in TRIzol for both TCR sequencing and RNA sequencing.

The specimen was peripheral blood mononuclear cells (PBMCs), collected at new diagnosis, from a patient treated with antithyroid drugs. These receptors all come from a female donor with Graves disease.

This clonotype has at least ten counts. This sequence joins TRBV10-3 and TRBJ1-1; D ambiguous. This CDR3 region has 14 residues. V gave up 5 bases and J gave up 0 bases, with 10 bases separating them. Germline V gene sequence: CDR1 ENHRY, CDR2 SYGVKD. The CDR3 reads CAISPGRMNTEAFF. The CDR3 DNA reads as TGTGCCATCAGTCCAGGCCGTATGAACACTGAAGCTTTCTTT.

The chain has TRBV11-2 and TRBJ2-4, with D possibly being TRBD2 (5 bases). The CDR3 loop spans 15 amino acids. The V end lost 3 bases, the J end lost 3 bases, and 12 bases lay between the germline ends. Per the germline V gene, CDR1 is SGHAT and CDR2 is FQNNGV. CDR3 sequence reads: CASSFPTGIKNIQYF. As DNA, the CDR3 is TGTGCCAGCAGCTTCCCGACCGGGATCAAAAACATTCAGTACTTC.

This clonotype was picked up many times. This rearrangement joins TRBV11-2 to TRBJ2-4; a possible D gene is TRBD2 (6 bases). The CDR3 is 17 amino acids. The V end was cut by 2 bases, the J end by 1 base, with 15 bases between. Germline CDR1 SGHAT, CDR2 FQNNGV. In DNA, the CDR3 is TGTGCCAGCAGCTTACCGGGACTCAGCCGGGCCAAAAACATTCAGTACTTC. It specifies CASSLPGLSRAKNIQYF.

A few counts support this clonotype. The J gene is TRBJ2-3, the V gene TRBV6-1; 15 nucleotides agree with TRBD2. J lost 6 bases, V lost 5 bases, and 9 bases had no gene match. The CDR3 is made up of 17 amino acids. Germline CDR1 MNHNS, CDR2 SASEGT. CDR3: CASSTRRTSGRADTQYF. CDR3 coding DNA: TGTGCCAGCAGTACCCGCAGGACTAGCGGGAGGGCCGATACGCAGTATTTT.

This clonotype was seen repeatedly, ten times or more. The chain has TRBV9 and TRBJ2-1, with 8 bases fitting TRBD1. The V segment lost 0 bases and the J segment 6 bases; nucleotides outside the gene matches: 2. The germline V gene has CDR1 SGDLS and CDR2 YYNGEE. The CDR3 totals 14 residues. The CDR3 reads CASSVATGGNEQFF. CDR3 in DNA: TGTGCCAGCAGCGTAGCAACAGGGGGCAATGAGCAGTTCTTC. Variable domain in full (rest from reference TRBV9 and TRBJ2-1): DSGVTQTPKHLITATGQRVTLRCSPRSGDLSVYWYQQSLDQGLQFLIQYYNGEERAKGNILERFSAQQFPDLHSELNLSSLELGDSALYFCASSVATGGNEQFFGPGTRLTVL.

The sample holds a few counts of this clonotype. The CDR3 DNA is TGTGCCATCAGTGAGTCGCCGATCGCGGGGCAAGAGACCCAGTACTTC. Residues: CAISESPIAGQETQYF. The chain joins TRBV10-3 to TRBJ2-5; tentative D call: TRBD2 (6 bases). The germline CDR1 and CDR2 sequences are ENHRY and SYGVKD. V was pared by 0 bases and J by 2 bases, with 13 bases between. CDR3 length: 16 residues.

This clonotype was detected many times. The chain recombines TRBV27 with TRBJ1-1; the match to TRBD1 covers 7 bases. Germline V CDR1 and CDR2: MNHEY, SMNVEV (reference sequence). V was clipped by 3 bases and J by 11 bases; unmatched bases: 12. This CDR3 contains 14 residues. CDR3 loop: CASSFLGRDRVAFF. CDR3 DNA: TGTGCCAGCAGTTTCCTGGGGAGAGACAGGGTGGCTTTCTTT.

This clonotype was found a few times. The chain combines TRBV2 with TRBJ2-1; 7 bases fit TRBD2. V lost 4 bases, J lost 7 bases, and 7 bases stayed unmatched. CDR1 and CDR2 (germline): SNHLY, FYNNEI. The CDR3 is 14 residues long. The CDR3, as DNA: TGTGCCAGCAGTGGGAGGCGGGAGATGAATGAGCAGTTCTTC. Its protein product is CASSGRREMNEQFF.

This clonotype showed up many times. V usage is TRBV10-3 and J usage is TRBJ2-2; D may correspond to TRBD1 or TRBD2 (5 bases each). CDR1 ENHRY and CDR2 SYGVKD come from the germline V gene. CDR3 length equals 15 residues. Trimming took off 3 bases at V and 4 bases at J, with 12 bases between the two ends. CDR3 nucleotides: TGTGCCATCAGTGATGATGGGGGTAGCACCGGGGAGCTGTTTTTT. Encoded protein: CAISDDGGSTGELFF.